Below are 16 T cell receptor beta chains sequenced from a single sample in a study of shared clonotypes between healthy human individuals. CD45RO-negative CD8 cells positively selected for CCR7 made up the naive population, which excluded terminally differentiated effector memory CD45RA+ cells. The method was immunoSEQ multiplex PCR; TCRdb's version includes in-frame clones alone and lacks a portion of them. This sample carries roughly 1,800,000 clones, just under 95% of them seen once, and the ten largest clones take 0.9% to 1.5%. Sequenced material: naive CD8+ T cells sorted from blood. The receptors derive from a man between 18 and 29 years old in good health.

As concerns this clone: Other DNA sequences within the sample encode an identical CDR3. The chain recombines TRBV6-5 with TRBJ1-1, with D maybe TRBD1 (5 bases). With 0 bases removed from V and 4 bases from J, the gap between germline ends came to 9 bases. Germline lookup yields CDR1 MNHEY and CDR2 SVGAGI. The CDR3 is 14 residues long. CDR3 sequence (DNA): TGTGCCAGCAGTTACTCTGAGGGGTCCACTGAAGCTTTCTTT. As protein: CASSYSEGSTEAFF.

V gene TRBV6-1 combines with J gene TRBJ1-5, with unresolved D. V lost 6 bases, J lost 0 bases, and 9 bases lay in between. The CDR3 consists of 14 residues. The germline CDR1 and CDR2 sequences are MNHNS and SASEGT. This CDR3 reads CASSTEISNQPQHF. CDR3 bases: TGTGCCAGCAGCACAGAGATTAGCAATCAGCCCCAGCATTTT.

The CDR3 DNA follows: TGTGCCAGCAGCCCCGGGACAGGTCGGTTCACTGAAGCTTTCTTT. Translating gives CASSPGTGRFTEAFF. The chain links TRBV13 to TRBJ1-1; 8 positions match TRBD1. Germline trimming cut 5 bases from V and 4 bases from J; bases unmatched to any gene: 9. The CDR3 is made up of 15 amino acids. Germline values: CDR1 PRHDT, CDR2 FYEKMQ (reference sequence).

V and J are TRBV4-1 and TRBJ2-5; D is unclear. The CDR3 is 14 amino acids. V lost 0 bases and J 5 bases, leaving 10 bases between the germline ends. From germline, CDR1 is MGHRA and CDR2 YSYEKL. The CDR3 is CASSQEEYAETQYF. The CDR3 coding sequence is TGCGCCAGCAGCCAAGAAGAGTACGCGGAGACCCAGTACTTC.

The V call is TRBV13, the J call TRBJ2-2; perhaps TRBD2 as D (5 bases). V dropped 0 bases and J dropped 7 bases, with 6 bases sitting between them. CDR3 length: 13 residues. CDR1 and CDR2 from the germline V gene are PRHDT and FYEKMQ (reference sequence). This CDR3 is CASSLGGGGELFF. The DNA for the CDR3 is TGTGCCAGCAGCTTAGGCGGAGGCGGGGAGCTGTTTTTT.

The chain joins TRBV4-1 to TRBJ1-1; 7 bases match TRBD1. CDR1 is MGHRA, CDR2 YSYEKL, per germline. This CDR3 is built from 14 residues. Trimming took 4 bases from V and 5 from J; bases not matched to a gene: 7. The CDR3 loop is CASSLDREETEAFF. The CDR3 region has the DNA TGCGCCAGCAGCCTAGACAGGGAGGAAACTGAAGCTTTCTTT.

The chain combines TRBV7-2 with TRBJ2-7; D is ambiguous. V dropped 4 bases and J dropped 1 base, with 8 bases sitting between them. The CDR3 spans 13 residues. Germline CDR1 and CDR2: SGHTA and FQGNSA. CDR3 coding DNA: TGTGCCAGCAGCTGGAGCGCTTCCTACGAGCAGTACTTC. Encoded protein: CASSWSASYEQYF. Drawing the rest from reference TRBV7-2 and TRBJ2-7, the complete variable domain is GAGVSQSPSNKVTEKGKDVELRCDPISGHTALYWYRQSLGQGLEFLIYFQGNSAPDKSGLPSDRFSAERTGGSVSTLTIQRTQQEDSAVYLCASSWSASYEQYFGPGTRLTVT.

The rearrangement uses TRBV30 and TRBJ1-2; D remains unclear. Trimming took off 3 bases at V and 6 bases at J, with 11 bases between the two ends. CDR1 is GTSNPN and CDR2 is SVGIG in the germline V gene (reference sequence). The CDR3 totals 12 residues. The CDR3 bases are TGTGCCTGGAGACCTCTGGGCGATGGCTACACCTTC. Encoded protein: CAWRPLGDGYTF. The whole variable domain, filled in from reference TRBV30 and TRBJ1-2, reads SQTIHQWPATLVQPVGSPLSLECTVEGTSNPNLYWYRQAAGRGLQLLFYSVGIGQISSEVPQNLSASRPQDRQFILSSKKLLLSDSGFYLCAWRPLGDGYTFGSGTRLTVV.

Only one count was recorded for this clone. This rearrangement joins TRBV11-3 to TRBJ2-1, with a tentative D call TRBD2 (7 bases). Germline V lookup: CDR1 SGHNT, CDR2 YENEEA. The V end lost 4 bases, the J end lost 9 bases, and 13 bases lay between the germline ends. The CDR3 covers 13 residues. This CDR3 reads CASSWAGAGEQFF. CDR3 DNA: TGTGCCAGCAGCTGGGCGGGGGCTGGTGAGCAGTTCTTC.

The J gene is TRBJ1-2, the V gene TRBV4-1, with D maybe TRBD1 (5 bases). From germline, CDR1 is MGHRA and CDR2 YSYEKL. This CDR3 spans 13 amino acids. V was clipped by 0 bases and J by 13 bases, with 15 bases between them. The CDR3 sequence: CASSQDVQGVVTF. The DNA for the CDR3 is TGCGCCAGCAGCCAAGATGTGCAGGGTGTCGTCACCTTC.

The chain links TRBV27 to TRBJ1-1; no clear D gene. The length of the CDR3 is 13 residues. Trimming stripped 5 bases from V and 3 bases from J, with 10 bases between. Looked up from germline, CDR1 is MNHEY and CDR2 is SMNVEV (reference sequence). CDR3 sequence (DNA): TGTGCCAGCAGTCTGGGAGTTTACACTGAAGCTTTCTTT. It translates to CASSLGVYTEAFF.

The rearrangement uses TRBV13 and TRBJ2-5; D is uncertain. CDR1 is PRHDT, CDR2 FYEKMQ, per germline (reference sequence). Trimming stripped 2 bases from V and 2 bases from J, with 15 bases between. The CDR3 loop spans 16 amino acids. The CDR3 sequence is CASSLTRAGPQETQYF. Written as DNA, the CDR3 is TGTGCCAGCAGCTTAACCCGGGCAGGCCCACAAGAGACCCAGTACTTC.

This clone was observed once. CDR3 coding DNA: TGTGCCAGCAGTTTTATCGGCCAAGAGACCCAGTACTTC. It translates to CASSFIGQETQYF. The chain has TRBV27 and TRBJ2-5; D not certain. The V end was cut by 3 bases, the J end by 1 base, with 6 bases between. Per germline, CDR1 MNHEY and CDR2 SMNVEV (reference sequence). CDR3 size: 13 residues.

A word on this clone: At one end the junction does not follow the germline gene, possibly because of a read error. This chain connects TRBV6-1 to TRBJ2-1, with a possible D match to TRBD2 (6 bases). Germline assignment: CDR1 MNHNS and CDR2 SASEGT. This CDR3 region has 15 residues. CDR3: CASSDGTGVYSEQFF. The CDR3 nucleotides read TGTGCCAGCAGTGACGGAACGGGAGTGTACAGTGAGCAGTTCTTC.

The chain employs TRBV4-3 and TRBJ2-7; perhaps TRBD1 as D (6 bases). CDR3 length: 16 residues. The germline gives CDR1 LGHNA, CDR2 YSLEER. V lost 1 base and J 2 bases, leaving 15 bases between the germline ends. The CDR3 here is CASSQGSQDSAYEQYF. The CDR3 DNA reads TGCGCCAGCAGCCAAGGAAGTCAGGACAGTGCCTACGAGCAGTACTTC.

As to this clone: This specimen includes other DNA sequences encoding the same CDR3. V gene TRBV25-1 combines with J gene TRBJ1-1, with a weak D call TRBD1 (5 bases). CDR1 and CDR2 (germline): MGHDK, SYGVNS. This CDR3 is 13 amino acids long. With 3 bases removed from V and 0 bases from J, the gap between germline ends came to 5 bases. The chain's CDR3 is CASSEGVNTEAFF. The CDR3 nucleotides are TGTGCCAGCAGTGAGGGGGTGAACACTGAAGCTTTCTTT.